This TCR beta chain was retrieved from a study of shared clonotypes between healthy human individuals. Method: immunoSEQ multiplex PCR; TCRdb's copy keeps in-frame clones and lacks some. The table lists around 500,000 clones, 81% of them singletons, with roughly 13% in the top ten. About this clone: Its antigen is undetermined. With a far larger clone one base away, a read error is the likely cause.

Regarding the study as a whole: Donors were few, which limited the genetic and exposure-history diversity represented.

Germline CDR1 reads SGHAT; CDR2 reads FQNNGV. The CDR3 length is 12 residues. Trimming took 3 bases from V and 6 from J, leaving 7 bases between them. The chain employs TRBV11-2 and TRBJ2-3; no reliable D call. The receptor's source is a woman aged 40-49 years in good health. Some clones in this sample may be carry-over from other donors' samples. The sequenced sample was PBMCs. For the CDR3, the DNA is TGTGCCAGCAGCTTCTACGAGGATACGCAGTATTTT. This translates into CASSFYEDTQYF.